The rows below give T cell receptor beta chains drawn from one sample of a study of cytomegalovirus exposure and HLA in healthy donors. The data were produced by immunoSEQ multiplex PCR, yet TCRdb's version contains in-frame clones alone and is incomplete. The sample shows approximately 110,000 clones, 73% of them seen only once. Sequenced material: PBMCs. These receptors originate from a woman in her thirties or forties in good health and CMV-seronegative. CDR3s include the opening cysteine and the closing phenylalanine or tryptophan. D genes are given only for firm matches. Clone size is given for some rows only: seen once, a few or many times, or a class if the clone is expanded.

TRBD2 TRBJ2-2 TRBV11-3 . TGTGCCAGCAGCCCTAGCGGGCCTTCGAACACCGGGGAGCTGTTTTTT CASSPSGPSNTGELFF
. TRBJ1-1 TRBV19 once TGTGCCAGTAGTATCCGGACACCTCCTGAAGCTTTCTTT CASSIRTPPEAFF
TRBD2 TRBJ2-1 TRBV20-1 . TGCAGTGCTCTGCGGGGGGAGCAGTTCTTC CSALRGEQFF
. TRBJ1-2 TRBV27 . TGTGCCAGCAGGCCGCAGGGGCGCGACTATGGCTACACCTTC CASRPQGRDYGYTF
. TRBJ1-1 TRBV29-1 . TGCAGCGTTGAGGAGACGATGAACACTGAAGCTTTCTTT CSVEETMNTEAFF
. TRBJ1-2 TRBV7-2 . TGTGCCAGCAGCCCACAGGGTTATGGCTACACCTTC CASSPQGYGYTF
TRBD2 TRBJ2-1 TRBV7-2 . TGTGCCAGCAGCGCACTAGCGGGGGGCACCTACAATGAGCAGTTCTTC CASSALAGGTYNEQFF
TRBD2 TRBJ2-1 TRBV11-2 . TGTGCCAGCAGCTTAACTAGCGGGAGGGTACTGTTCTTC CASSLTSGRVLFF
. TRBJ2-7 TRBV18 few TGTGCCAGCTCGCCATCACCGGCGGAAGACTACGAGCAGTACTTC CASSPSPAEDYEQYF
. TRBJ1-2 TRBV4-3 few TGCGCCAGCAGCCAAGTATTAGGGGCCATCTATGGCTACACCTTC CASSQVLGAIYGYTF
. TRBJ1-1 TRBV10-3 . TGTGCCATCAGTGAGTGGGCAGGGACTGAAGCTTTCTTT CAISEWAGTEAFF
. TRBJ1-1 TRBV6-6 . TGTGCCAGCAGTCTAACAGAGATGAACACTGAAGCTTTCTTT CASSLTEMNTEAFF
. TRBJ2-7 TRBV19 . TGTGCCAGTAGCCCTACAGGGTCAATCTACGAGCAGTACTTC CASSPTGSIYEQYF
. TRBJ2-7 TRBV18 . TGTGCCAGCTCAAACGCGGCGGAGTCCTACGAGCAGTACTTC CASSNAAESYEQYF
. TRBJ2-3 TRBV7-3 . TGTGCCAGCAGCTCCTCGGGGGAAACGGGAGTTTTGGCGCAGTATTTT CASSSSGETGVLAQYF
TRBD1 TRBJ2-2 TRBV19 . TGTGCCAGTAGTATGGCAGGGGGCAACACCGGGGAGCTGTTTTTT CASSMAGGNTGELFF
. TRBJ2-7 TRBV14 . TGTGCCAGCAGCTTTCGGCTGGGGACTCCTAGCTACGAGCAGTACTTC CASSFRLGTPSYEQYF
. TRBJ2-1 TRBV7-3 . TGTGCCAGCAGCAAACGCCCCGGAACTAGGGAGGACAATGAGCAGTTCTTC CASSKRPGTREDNEQFF